This entry features one T cell receptor beta chain sequence. What antigen it recognizes has not been identified. No qualities accompany the bases; no much larger clone lies one base away. The data originate from a study of blood T cell repertoires in COVID-19 (dated by TCRdb to 2020 to 2022). Background for the entire study: Samples from collaborators originated in the United States, Italy and Spain and spanned both the acute and convalescent phases of COVID-19. The prospective study material was composed of cDNA or gDNA derived from T cells, B-cell-depleted T cells, or PBMCs. The dataset comprised deeply sampled blood TCRbeta repertoires from subjects exposed to, actively infected with, or recovered from COVID-19. The repertoires were made available in a free public database intended to serve as a resource for research on the immune response to SARS-CoV-2. The samples were drawn from two sources: the first 160 participants of the ongoing ImmuneRACE study, and 1,000 to 1,500 subjects contributed by 6 global collaborators. Nearly every sample came with metadata listing a de-identified subject ID, COVID-19 status, age in years and sex. Where available, HLA class I and class II types were obtained from metadata supplied by the sample provider rather than from assay-based typing. The full study reports these points: How much clinical and demographic metadata was included differed by source and by participant, and the metadata was provided uncurated.

The collaborating institutions used their own protocols to collect whole blood in K2EDTA tubes. For TCRbeta analysis, collaborators shipped samples in one of three forms: frozen whole blood, isolated PBMCs, or DNA extracted from either of those sample types. The immunoSEQ Assay, a bias-controlled multiplex PCR, was used to amplify TCRbeta CDR3 regions from genomic DNA. For the original study's pipeline: Nucleated cell counts per sample were estimated from amplification of reference gene primers within the assay. Sequence reads were collapsed and filtered to measure the absolute abundance of every unique TCRbeta CDR3 rearrangement. Productive Simpson clonality was computed per sample as the square root of Simpson's diversity index over productive rearrangements. TCRdb's version of the immuneACCESS table is confined to in-frame rearrangements and falls short of the full clone set. An unresolved V gene accounts for under half of the shortfall where checked; the remainder is of unknown origin. The D gene and trimming were derived from the DNA, and the V and J assignments and clone size from that table. Counted in this sample were about 190,000 clones; around 83% of them appeared once. The ten largest clones capture almost 5% of the sample.

V sheds 2 bases and J sheds 4 bases, leaving 9 bases between their ends. The germline V gene supplies CDR1 SGHTA and CDR2 FQGNSA. From the cysteine through the phenylalanine, the CDR3 covers 14 amino acids. This entry keeps only the CDR3 DNA: 42 bases, framed from base 1. The sequence was obtained from a woman of 80 years or more with acute or convalescent COVID-19. This sequence uses TRBV7-2 and TRBJ1-5, with the D gene too uncertain to name. The sample consisted of peripheral blood. In nucleotides, the sequence is TGTGCCAGCAGCTTACGGGGAACTAATCAGCCCCAGCATTTT. This codes for CASSLRGTNQPQHF.